These T cell receptor beta chains were read from a single sample in a study of blood T cell repertoires in COVID-19. Sequenced by immunoSEQ multiplex PCR; TCRdb stores in-frame clones only, minus some. The repertoire holds roughly 100,000 clones, with roughly 90% as singletons. The source material was peripheral blood. These receptors all stem from a woman in her forties or fifties with COVID-19, enrolled during active disease. Both conserved end residues are part of each CDR3. Fields, in order: CDR3 length, D gene, J gene, clone size, V gene, CDR3 protein, CDR3 DNA. D genes are given only for firm matches. Size is stated for part of the rows, as once, few or many counts, or as a class when the clone is expanded.

12 NA TRBJ1-2 NA TRBV5-1 CASSLAGNGYTF TGCGCCAGCAGCTTGGCGGGGAATGGCTACACCTTC
16 NA TRBJ2-2 NA TRBV6-2/TRBV6-3 CASSPRLAIGTGELFF TGTGCCAGCAGTCCAAGGCTAGCGATTGGCACCGGGGAGCTGTTTTTT
13 TRBD2 TRBJ2-7 NA TRBV9 CASSREGTYEQYF TGTGCCAGTTCAAGGGAGGGCACCTACGAGCAGTACTTC
15 NA TRBJ2-6 NA TRBV18 CASSPGRAGANVLTF TGTGCCAGCTCACCAGGCAGGGCTGGGGCCAACGTCCTGACTTTC
18 TRBD2 TRBJ2-2 NA TRBV4-1 CASSQDPLAGGITGELFF TGCGCCAGCAGCCAAGATCCCCTAGCGGGGGGGATTACCGGGGAGCTGTTTTTT
14 NA TRBJ1-2 NA TRBV28 CASSSYAANYGYTF TGTGCCAGCAGTTCTTACGCAGCTAACTATGGCTACACCTTC
13 TRBD1 TRBJ1-1 NA TRBV20-1 CSASLGQGVSAFF TGCAGTGCTAGTTTGGGACAGGGGGTTTCAGCTTTCTTT
16 NA TRBJ2-3 NA TRBV5-1 CASSLGGPARTDTQYF TGCGCCAGCAGCTTGGGAGGGCCAGCCCGCACAGATACGCAGTATTTT
14 TRBD1 TRBJ1-2 NA TRBV27 CASRETGEAYGYTF TGTGCCAGCAGGGAGACAGGGGAGGCATATGGCTACACCTTC
16 TRBD2 TRBJ2-1 NA TRBV24-1 CATSDPVAGIGNEQFF TGTGCCACCAGTGACCCTGTAGCGGGGATCGGCAATGAGCAGTTCTTC
13 NA TRBJ1-6 NA TRBV27 CASSFRGNSPLHF TGTGCCAGCAGTTTTAGGGGGAATTCACCCCTCCACTTT
13 NA TRBJ1-1 once TRBV25-1 CASSEWGGTEAFF TGTGCCAGCAGTGAATGGGGGGGAACTGAAGCTTTCTTT
13 NA TRBJ1-1 few TRBV28 CAGQRVRGTEAFF TGTGCCGGTCAACGGGTCAGAGGCACTGAAGCTTTCTTT
14 TRBD1 TRBJ1-1 NA TRBV14 CASSHPQGTTEAFF TGTGCCAGCAGCCACCCACAGGGGACAACTGAAGCTTTCTTT
16 TRBD2 TRBJ2-3 NA TRBV7-2 CASSFRFGGSTDTQYF TGTGCCAGCAGCTTTAGGTTCGGGGGGAGCACAGATACGCAGTATTTT
12 NA TRBJ1-5 NA TRBV19 CASSPSDQPQHF TGTGCCAGTAGTCCTTCGGATCAGCCCCAGCATTTT
16 TRBD1 TRBJ2-1 NA TRBV6-2/TRBV6-3 CASTPGGDRGYNEQFF TGTGCCAGCACCCCAGGGGGGGACAGGGGATACAATGAGCAGTTCTTC
15 TRBD1 TRBJ2-1 NA TRBV28 CASSLFGTGRYEQFF TGTGCCAGCAGTTTGTTCGGGACAGGAAGGTATGAGCAGTTCTTC
12 TRBD1 TRBJ1-2 NA TRBV6-6 CASSTGGSGYTF TGTGCCAGCAGCACAGGGGGCAGTGGCTACACCTTC
16 TRBD1 TRBJ2-3 NA TRBV4-1 CASSQEGQGKADTQYF TGCGCCAGCAGCCAAGAGGGACAGGGGAAGGCAGATACGCAGTATTTT
16 NA TRBJ1-1 once TRBV5-1 CASSAKPTALNTEAFF TGCGCCAGCAGCGCTAAGCCGACAGCTTTGAACACTGAAGCTTTCTTT
14 NA TRBJ2-1 NA TRBV19 CASSRREPRNEQFF TGTGCCAGTAGTAGGAGGGAGCCAAGGAATGAGCAGTTCTTC
19 NA TRBJ2-3 NA TRBV28 CASSFPNPLQQAGSDTQYF TGTGCCAGCAGTTTCCCCAACCCACTACAGCAGGCGGGCTCAGATACGCAGTATTTT
15 NA TRBJ1-6 NA TRBV5-1 CASSLGWAEDSPLHF TGCGCCAGCAGCTTGGGGTGGGCGGAGGATTCACCCCTCCACTTT
11 NA TRBJ1-1 NA TRBV6-5 CATTLTVRAFF TGTGCCACCACACTGACAGTGAGAGCTTTCTTT
15 TRBD2 TRBJ2-3 NA TRBV3-1/TRBV3-2 CASSLRTSGGPGQYF TGTGCCAGCAGCCTCCGGACTAGCGGGGGGCCGGGGCAGTATTTT
15 TRBD1 TRBJ1-5 NA TRBV5-6 CASSSKLQGGQPQHF TGTGCCAGCAGCTCCAAGCTGCAGGGGGGTCAGCCCCAGCATTTT
16 NA TRBJ1-1 NA TRBV5-1 CASSLAQGTWNTEAFF TGCGCCAGCAGCTTGGCGCAGGGTACTTGGAACACTGAAGCTTTCTTT
13 NA TRBJ2-5 NA TRBV18 CASSPKRGETQYF TGTGCCAGCTCACCCAAGAGGGGGGAGACCCAGTACTTC
12 TRBD1 TRBJ1-5 NA TRBV2 CASSGGGQPQHF TGTGCCAGCAGTGGAGGGGGCCAGCCCCAGCATTTT
14 NA TRBJ1-2 NA TRBV11-2 CASSLAGANYGYTF TGTGCCAGCAGCTTAGCAGGGGCGAACTATGGCTACACCTTC
15 NA TRBJ2-3 NA TRBV18 CASSPSQRGTDTQYF TGTGCCAGCTCACCAAGCCAGCGGGGCACAGATACGCAGTATTTT
14 NA TRBJ1-2 NA TRBV6-1 CASSEIGQQYGYTF TGTGCCAGCAGTGAAATAGGACAGCAATATGGCTACACCTTC
15 TRBD2 TRBJ2-2 once TRBV5-6 CASSPAGGNHRELFF TGTGCCAGCAGCCCGGCGGGGGGAAACCACCGGGAGCTGTTTTTT
16 TRBD1 TRBJ2-7 NA TRBV24-1 CATSDSRGDRDYEQYF TGTGCCACCAGTGATTCACGCGGGGACAGGGATTACGAGCAGTACTTC
14 NA TRBJ1-2 NA TRBV11-1 CASSLRGTSYGYTF TGTGCCAGCAGCTTACGAGGGACTTCCTATGGCTACACCTTC
14 NA TRBJ1-5 NA TRBV3-1/TRBV3-2 CASSQGQINQPQHF TGTGCCAGCAGCCAAGGGCAGATAAATCAGCCCCAGCATTTT
18 NA TRBJ1-2 NA TRBV7-8 CASSLVHTRGRGAGGYTF TGTGCCAGCAGCTTAGTTCATACTCGGGGCCGGGGGGCTGGTGGCTACACCTTC
17 NA TRBJ1-5 NA TRBV12-5 CASGLGSLQRGNQPQHF TGTGCTAGTGGTTTGGGATCCTTACAGCGGGGTAATCAGCCCCAGCATTTT
12 NA TRBJ1-2 once TRBV5-1 CASSLEGHGYTF TGCGCCAGCAGCTTGGAGGGGCACGGCTACACCTTC
13 NA TRBJ1-1 NA TRBV24-1 CATRSTVEDEAFF TGTGCCACCCGTTCGACGGTGGAGGATGAAGCTTTCTTT
13 NA TRBJ1-2 NA TRBV27 CASSPRSHYGYTF TGTGCCAGCAGCCCCCGGTCCCATTATGGCTACACCTTC
11 NA TRBJ1-3 NA TRBV5-1 CASSSGSTIYF TGCGCCAGCAGCTCGGGATCCACCATATATTTT
12 NA TRBJ1-5 NA TRBV10-3 CAIGYQGQPQHF TGTGCCATCGGATACCAGGGGCAGCCCCAGCATTTT
12 NA TRBJ2-5 NA TRBV7-2 CASSLAGETQYF TGTGCCAGCAGCTTGGCCGGGGAGACCCAGTACTTC
15 NA TRBJ2-1 NA TRBV5-6 CASNRGGLSYNEQFF TGTGCCAGCAACAGGGGGGGCCTATCCTACAATGAGCAGTTCTTC